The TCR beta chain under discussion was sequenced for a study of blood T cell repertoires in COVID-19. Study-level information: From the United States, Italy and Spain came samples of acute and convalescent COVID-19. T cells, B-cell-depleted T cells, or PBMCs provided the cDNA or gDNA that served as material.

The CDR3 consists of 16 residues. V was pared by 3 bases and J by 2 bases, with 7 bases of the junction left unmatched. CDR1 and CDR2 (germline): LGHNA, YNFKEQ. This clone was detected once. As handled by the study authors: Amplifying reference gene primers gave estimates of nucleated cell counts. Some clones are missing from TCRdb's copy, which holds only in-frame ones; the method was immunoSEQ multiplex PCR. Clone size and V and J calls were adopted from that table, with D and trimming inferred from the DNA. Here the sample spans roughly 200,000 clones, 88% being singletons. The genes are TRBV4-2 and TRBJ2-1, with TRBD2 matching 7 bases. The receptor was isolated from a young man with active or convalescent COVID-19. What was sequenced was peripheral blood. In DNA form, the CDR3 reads TGTGCCAGCAGCCAGGCCGCTAGCGGAGCCTACAATGAGCAGTTCTTC. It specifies CASSQAASGAYNEQFF.